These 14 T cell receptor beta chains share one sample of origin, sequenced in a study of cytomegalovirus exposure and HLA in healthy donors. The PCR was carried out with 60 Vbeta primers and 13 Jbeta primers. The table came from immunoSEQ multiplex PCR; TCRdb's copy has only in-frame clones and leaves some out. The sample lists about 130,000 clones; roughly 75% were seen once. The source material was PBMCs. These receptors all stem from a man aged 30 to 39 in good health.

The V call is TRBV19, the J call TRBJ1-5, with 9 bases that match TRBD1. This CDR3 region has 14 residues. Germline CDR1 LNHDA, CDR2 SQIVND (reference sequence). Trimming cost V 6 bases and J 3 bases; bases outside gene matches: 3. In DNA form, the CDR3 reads TGTGCCAGTAGGGGACAGGGACTCAATCAGCCCCAGCATTTT. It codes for CASRGQGLNQPQHF.

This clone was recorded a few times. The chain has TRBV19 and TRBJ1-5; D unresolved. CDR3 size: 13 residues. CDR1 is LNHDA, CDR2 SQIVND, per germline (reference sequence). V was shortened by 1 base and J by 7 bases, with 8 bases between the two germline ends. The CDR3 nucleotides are TGTGCCAGTAGTATAGGGCCCCAACAGCCCCAGCATTTT. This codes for CASSIGPQQPQHF.

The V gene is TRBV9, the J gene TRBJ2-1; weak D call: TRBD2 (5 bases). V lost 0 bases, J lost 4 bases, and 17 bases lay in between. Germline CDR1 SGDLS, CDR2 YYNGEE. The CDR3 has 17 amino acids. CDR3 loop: CASSVATSGGPYNEQFF. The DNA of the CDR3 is TGTGCCAGCAGCGTAGCTACCAGCGGAGGCCCGTACAATGAGCAGTTCTTC.

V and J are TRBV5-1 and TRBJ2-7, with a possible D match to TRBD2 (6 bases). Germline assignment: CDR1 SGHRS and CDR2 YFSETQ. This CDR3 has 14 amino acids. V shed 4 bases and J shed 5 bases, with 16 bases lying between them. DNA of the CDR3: TGCGCCAGCAGCCACCCCGGGACTTTCAACGAGCAGTACTTC. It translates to CASSHPGTFNEQYF.

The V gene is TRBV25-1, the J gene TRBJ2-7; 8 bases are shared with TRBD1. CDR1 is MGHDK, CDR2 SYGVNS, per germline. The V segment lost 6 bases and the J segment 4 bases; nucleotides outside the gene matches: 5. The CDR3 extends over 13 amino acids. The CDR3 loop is CASRGQGKYEQYF. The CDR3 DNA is TGTGCCAGCAGAGGACAGGGAAAGTACGAGCAGTACTTC.

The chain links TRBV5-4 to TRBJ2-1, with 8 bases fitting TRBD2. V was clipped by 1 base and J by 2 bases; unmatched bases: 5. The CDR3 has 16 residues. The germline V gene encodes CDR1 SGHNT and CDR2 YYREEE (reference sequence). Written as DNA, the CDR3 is TGTGCCAGCAGCTTGAAACTAGCGGAGGCCTACAATGAGCAGTTCTTC. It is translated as CASSLKLAEAYNEQFF.

This CDR3 reads CASRRTSGSWHEQFF. DNA for the CDR3: TGTGCCAGCAGACGGACTAGCGGGAGTTGGCATGAGCAGTTCTTC. V is TRBV6-5 and J is TRBJ2-1; TRBD2 agrees at 13 bases. The CDR3 contains 15 residues. The trim removed 6 bases at V and 8 bases at J, leaving 7 bases unmatched. Looked up from germline, CDR1 is MNHEY and CDR2 is SVGAGI.

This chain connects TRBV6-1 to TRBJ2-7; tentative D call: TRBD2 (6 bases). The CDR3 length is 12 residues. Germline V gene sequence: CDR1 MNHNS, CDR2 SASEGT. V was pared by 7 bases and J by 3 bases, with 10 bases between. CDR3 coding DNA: TGTGCCAGCACTCGGGAGAGCTACGAGCAGTACTTC. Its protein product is CASTRESYEQYF.

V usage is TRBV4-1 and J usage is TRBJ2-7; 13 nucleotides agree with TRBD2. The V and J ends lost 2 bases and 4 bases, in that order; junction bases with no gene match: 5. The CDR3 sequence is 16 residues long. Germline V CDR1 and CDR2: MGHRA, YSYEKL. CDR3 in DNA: TGCGCCAGCAGCCAACCTACTAGCGGGAGGGGGTACGAGCAGTACTTC. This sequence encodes CASSQPTSGRGYEQYF.

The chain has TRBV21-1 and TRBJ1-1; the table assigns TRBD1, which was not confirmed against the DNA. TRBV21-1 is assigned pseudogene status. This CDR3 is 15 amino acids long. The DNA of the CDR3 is TGTGCCAGCACTTCAAGGGGGCAGGGGGCTGGTGAAGCTTTCTTT. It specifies CASTSRGQGAGEAFF.

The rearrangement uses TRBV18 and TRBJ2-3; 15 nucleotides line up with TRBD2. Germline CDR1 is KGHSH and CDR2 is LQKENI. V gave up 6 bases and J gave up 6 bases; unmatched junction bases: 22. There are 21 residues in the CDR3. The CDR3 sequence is CASSLSGLAGGTMFDGDTQYF. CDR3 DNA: TGTGCCAGCTCGCTTTCGGGACTAGCGGGAGGCACTATGTTCGACGGGGATACGCAGTATTTT.

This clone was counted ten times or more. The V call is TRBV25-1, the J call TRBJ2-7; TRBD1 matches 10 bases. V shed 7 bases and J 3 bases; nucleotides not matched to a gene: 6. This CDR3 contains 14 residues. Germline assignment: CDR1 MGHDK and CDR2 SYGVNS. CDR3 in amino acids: CASNPGQGDYEQYF. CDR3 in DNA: TGTGCCAGCAATCCCGGACAGGGGGACTACGAGCAGTACTTC.

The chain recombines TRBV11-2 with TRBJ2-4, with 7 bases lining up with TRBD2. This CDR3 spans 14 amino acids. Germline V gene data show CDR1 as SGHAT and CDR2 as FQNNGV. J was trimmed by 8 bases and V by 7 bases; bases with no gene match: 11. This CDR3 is CASTLDGGWDIQYF. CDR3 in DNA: TGTGCCAGCACCCTGGACGGGGGGTGGGACATTCAGTACTTC.

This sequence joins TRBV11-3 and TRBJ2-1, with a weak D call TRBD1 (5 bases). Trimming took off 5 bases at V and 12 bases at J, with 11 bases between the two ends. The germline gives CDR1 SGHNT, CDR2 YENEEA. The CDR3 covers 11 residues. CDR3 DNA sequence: TGTGCCAGCAGCGCCTACCAGGGGCAGTTCTTC. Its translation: CASSAYQGQFF.